The 19 T cell receptor beta chains listed next were all sequenced from one sample in a study of Ad26.COV2.S vaccination and SARS-CoV-2 variants (dated by TCRdb to the early 2020s). The sample's treatment or condition, from its label and the paper: about 20 received Ad26.COV2.S at low or high dose, single or two shots; 5 received placebo; per-sample allocation not given. For vaccine and placebo recipients, repertoires were sequenced using samples collected on day 63 after the first injection. Library preparation employed the immunoSEQ multiplex PCR assay. This is the immuneACCESS table as TCRdb keeps it, with only in-frame sequences that have V and J called. A part of the clones is gone; compared with another copy, unresolved V genes explain less than half, and the rest is unexplained. This sample gives 430,000 or so clones in total; roughly 89% of them show up just once. Together, the top ten hold just over 2.5% of the sample.

The starting material was peripheral blood, obtained in a trial of Ad26.COV2.S vaccine versus placebo. The source is a person aged 18-65 years who received the Ad26.COV2.S COVID-19 vaccine or a placebo.

J is TRBJ2-2 and V is TRBV12-5; 10 nucleotides align to TRBD2. Germline-derived CDR1 and CDR2 are LGHNT and FRNRAP. Trimming took 6 bases from V and 4 from J; bases not matched to a gene: 5. There are 15 residues in the CDR3. The DNA for the CDR3 is TGTGCTAGTGGGGGAGGACTAGCGGTCACCGGGGAGCTGTTTTTT. It yields the protein CASGGGLAVTGELFF.

This sequence joins TRBV12-5 and TRBJ1-1; D is possibly TRBD1 (6 bases). This CDR3 contains 16 residues. Germline-derived CDR1 and CDR2 are LGHNT and FRNRAP. V lost 1 base and J 0 bases, leaving 12 bases between the germline ends. CDR3: CASGLGQGNLNTEAFF. The CDR3 nucleotides are TGTGCTAGTGGTTTGGGGCAGGGGAACTTGAACACTGAAGCTTTCTTT.

The chain recombines TRBV29-1 with TRBJ2-1, with TRBD1 as a possible D gene (5 bases). Trimming took off 8 bases at V and 10 bases at J, with 6 bases between the two ends. The V gene's germline CDR1 is SQVTM and CDR2 ANQGSEA. The CDR3 extends over 8 amino acids. The CDR3 coding sequence is TGCAGCTGGGGCGAGCAGTTCTTC. Protein product: CSWGEQFF.

This clone has more than one count but fewer than ten. V usage is TRBV5-4 and J usage is TRBJ1-1; D gene ambiguous. The CDR3 spans 15 residues. Deletions cut 4 bases from V and 3 bases from J, with 16 bases between. In germline, CDR1 is SGHNT, CDR2 YYREEE (reference sequence). This CDR3 is CASSLPGGMDTEAFF. CDR3 nucleotide sequence: TGTGCCAGCAGCCTCCCCGGAGGGATGGACACTGAAGCTTTCTTT.

This clone was recorded a few times. The genes are TRBV2 and TRBJ2-2; 10 nucleotides match TRBD1. Germline CDR1 SNHLY, CDR2 FYNNEI. This CDR3 has 16 residues. The V and J ends lost 6 bases and 3 bases, in that order; junction bases with no gene match: 7. The CDR3 region is CASRPPGQGHTGELFF. The CDR3 nucleotides read TGTGCCAGCAGACCACCGGGACAGGGGCACACCGGGGAGCTGTTTTTT.

J is TRBJ1-2 and V is TRBV29-1, with unresolved D. The length of the CDR3 is 11 residues. Germline V gene sequence: CDR1 SQVTM, CDR2 ANQGSEA. V lost 5 bases and J 5 bases, leaving 9 bases between the germline ends. The CDR3 DNA sequence: TGCAGCGTTTTAACAAATTATGGCTACACCTTC. It codes for CSVLTNYGYTF. Full variable domain (outside the CDR3, taken from reference TRBV29-1 and TRBJ1-2): SAVISQKPSRDICQRGTSLTIQCQVDSQVTMMFWYRQQPGQSLTLIATANQGSEATYESGFVIDKFPISRPNLTFSTLTVSNMSPEDSSIYLCSVLTNYGYTFGSGTRLTVV.

CDR3 residues: CASSPRLAGGTDTQYF. CDR3 coding DNA: TGCGCCAGCAGCCCACGACTAGCGGGGGGGACAGATACGCAGTATTTT. The chain couples TRBV5-1 to TRBJ2-3; 14 bases line up with TRBD2. V dropped 4 bases and J dropped 3; count of bases not matched to a gene: 4. Germline V gene lookup returns CDR1 SGHRS and CDR2 YFSETQ. The CDR3 length is 16 residues.

J is TRBJ1-1 and V is TRBV18; D might be TRBD1 (6 bases). Between the trimmed V and J ends, which lost 3 bases and 1 base, there was a span of 15 bases. CDR1 is KGHSH, CDR2 LQKENI, per germline. The CDR3 sequence is 16 residues long. The CDR3 DNA sequence: TGTGCCAGCTCACCCGACAGGTGGGGGGCGAACACTGAAGCTTTCTTT. Its translation: CASSPDRWGANTEAFF.

This clone was found many times. The CDR3 nucleotides read TGTGCCAGCAGTCAAAGTAGGGGAACCTGGCAAGGACAGCCCCAGCATTTT. It specifies CASSQSRGTWQGQPQHF. This rearrangement joins TRBV6-6 to TRBJ1-5; D might be TRBD1 (5 bases). Germline assignment: CDR1 MNHNY and CDR2 SVGAGI (reference sequence). The germline V and J ends were trimmed by 5 bases and 7 bases, with 24 bases remaining between them. The CDR3 runs 17 residues.

J is TRBJ2-5 and V is TRBV6-5; D not resolved. Trimming cost V 6 bases and J 7 bases, with 9 bases left between them. The V gene's germline CDR1 is MNHEY and CDR2 SVGAGI. This CDR3 region has 11 residues. CDR3 sequence: CASSEAGTQYF. The DNA for the CDR3 is TGTGCCAGCAGCGAGGCAGGGACCCAGTACTTC.

V and J are TRBV6-5 and TRBJ2-3; D not certain. CDR3 length: 14 amino acids. From germline, CDR1 is MNHEY and CDR2 SVGAGI. Trimming left V 0 bases short and J 0 bases short, with 4 bases between. The CDR3 sequence: CASSYSFSTDTQYF. In DNA, the CDR3 is TGTGCCAGCAGTTACTCCTTCAGCACAGATACGCAGTATTTT.

The chain employs TRBV19 and TRBJ2-2; D is unclear. CDR1 and CDR2 from the germline V gene are LNHDA and SQIVND (reference sequence). The CDR3 extends over 18 amino acids. Trimming shortened V by 2 bases and J by 1 base, and 17 bases separated the two germline ends. The CDR3 loop reads CASSISAAKSKNTGELFF. In DNA form, the CDR3 reads TGTGCCAGTAGTATATCGGCAGCAAAATCAAAGAACACCGGGGAGCTGTTTTTT.

The rearrangement uses TRBV7-9 and TRBJ2-2, with 10 bases aligning to TRBD2. Looked up from germline, CDR1 is SEHNR and CDR2 is FQNEAQ (reference sequence). This CDR3 spans 17 amino acids. Trimming took 5 bases from V and 3 from J; bases not matched to a gene: 9. In DNA, the CDR3 is TGTGCCAGCAGCCCCATTAGCGGGAGGATTCACACCGGGGAGCTGTTTTTT. It translates to CASSPISGRIHTGELFF.

This clone was seen a few times. The J gene is TRBJ1-3, the V gene TRBV28; D uncertain. V was trimmed by 8 bases and J by 0 bases, leaving 8 bases between them. This CDR3 is 13 amino acids long. CDR1 and CDR2 from the germline V gene are MDHEN and SYDVKM. CDR3 sequence: CASFATSGNTIYF. CDR3 DNA sequence: TGTGCCAGCTTCGCAACCTCTGGAAACACCATATATTTT. Full variable domain (missing parts from reference TRBV28 and TRBJ1-3): DVKVTQSSRYLVKRTGEKVFLECVQDMDHENMFWYRQDPGLGLRLIYFSYDVKMKEKGDIPEGYSVSREKKERFSLILESASTNQTSMYLCASFATSGNTIYFGEGSWLTVV.

The gene calls are TRBV4-3 and TRBJ1-6, with D tentatively TRBD1 (5 bases). The germline CDR1 and CDR2 sequences are LGHNA and YSLEER. The V end was cut by 2 bases, the J end by 9 bases, with 20 bases between. This CDR3 is built from 17 residues. In nucleotides, the CDR3 is TGCGCCAGCAGCCAAAACGCCCCCTTCCAGGGACCTTCACCCCTCCACTTT. It translates to CASSQNAPFQGPSPLHF.

The genes are TRBV5-6 and TRBJ1-1; D call uncertain. The CDR3 is made up of 13 amino acids. The V gene lost 0 bases and the J gene lost 1 base, with 4 bases spanning the gap. Germline CDR1 is SGHDT and CDR2 is YYEEEE. CDR3 DNA: TGTGCCAGCAGCTTGGGGGCGAACACTGAAGCTTTCTTT. Amino acids: CASSLGANTEAFF.

V gene TRBV24-1 combines with J gene TRBJ2-1; perhaps TRBD1 as D (6 bases). V was cut by 1 base and J by 5 bases, with 11 bases left in between. The germline V gene has CDR1 KGHDR and CDR2 SFDVKD. The CDR3 consists of 15 residues. The CDR3 DNA reads as TGTGCCACCAGTGATTTCAGGGACACGAACAATGAGCAGTTCTTC. It yields the protein CATSDFRDTNNEQFF.

V usage is TRBV2 and J usage is TRBJ2-1; unclear D gene. V lost 3 bases and J lost 8, with 17 bases in between. The germline V gene encodes CDR1 SNHLY and CDR2 FYNNEI. The CDR3 loop spans 15 amino acids. CDR3 nucleotides: TGTGCCAGCAGTGAGTTGGTAGTGGGCGGCGATGAGCAGTTCTTC. Amino acids: CASSELVVGGDEQFF.

The V gene is TRBV6-5, the J gene TRBJ2-5, with D perhaps assigned TRBD1 or TRBD2 (5 bases each). Germline CDR1 MNHEY, CDR2 SVGAGI. V lost 1 base and J 5 bases, leaving 11 bases between the germline ends. The CDR3 sequence is 14 residues long. CDR3 in DNA: TGTGCCAGCAGTTACTTGGGGACGGCGGAGACCCAGTACTTC. Translated: CASSYLGTAETQYF.